This T cell receptor (beta chain) stems from a study of shared clonotypes between healthy human individuals. Overall study context: CD4 naive cells filled three plates per donor, CD4 memory three, CD8 naive two and CD8 memory one. Findings of the study overall: The four-donor shared clonotypes exceeded non-shared clonotypes in generation probability, with non-shared ones scoring lower.

Terminally differentiated effector memory CD45RA+ cells were left out of the naive CD8 fraction, which was CD45RO-negative and positively selected for CCR7. Assay: immunoSEQ multiplex PCR; the TCRdb copy retains only in-frame clones and omits some. The table has about 680,000 clones, roughly 94% seen once. This CDR3 spans 13 amino acids. V dropped 5 bases and J dropped 5 bases, with 13 bases sitting between them. Germline V gene lookup returns CDR1 MNHEY and CDR2 SMNVEV (reference sequence). This clone was seen once. Its antigen is still unknown. Other DNA sequences in the same sample also yield this CDR3.

Sequencing was carried out using naive CD8+ T cells sorted from blood. The V call is TRBV27, the J call TRBJ2-7; D ambiguous. The receptor's source is a man aged 25 to 40 in good health. CDR3 loop: CASSRGILDEQYF. The CDR3 DNA follows: TGTGCCAGCAGTAGAGGAATACTGGACGAGCAGTACTTC.